This section outlines one TCR beta chain sequence together with its context. The PCR used 60 Vbeta and 13 Jbeta primers. The protocol was immunoSEQ multiplex PCR, while the TCRdb copy is restricted to in-frame clones and leaves out a portion. The sample has about 190,000 clones, about 81% seen once. J gave up 5 bases and V 5 bases, and 6 bases lay outside the gene matches. Germline assignment: CDR1 MNHNY and CDR2 SVGAGI (reference sequence). This CDR3 is built from 13 residues. The sample comes from a study of cytomegalovirus exposure and HLA in healthy donors. Sequencing was carried out using PBMCs. The chain couples TRBV6-6 to TRBJ2-7, with 7 bases aligning to TRBD1. The clonotype comes from a man aged 25 to 45 in good health and CMV-seropositive. This chain's CDR3 is CASSQTTGDEQYF. The CDR3 DNA follows: TGTGCCAGCAGTCAGACTACAGGGGACGAGCAGTACTTC.